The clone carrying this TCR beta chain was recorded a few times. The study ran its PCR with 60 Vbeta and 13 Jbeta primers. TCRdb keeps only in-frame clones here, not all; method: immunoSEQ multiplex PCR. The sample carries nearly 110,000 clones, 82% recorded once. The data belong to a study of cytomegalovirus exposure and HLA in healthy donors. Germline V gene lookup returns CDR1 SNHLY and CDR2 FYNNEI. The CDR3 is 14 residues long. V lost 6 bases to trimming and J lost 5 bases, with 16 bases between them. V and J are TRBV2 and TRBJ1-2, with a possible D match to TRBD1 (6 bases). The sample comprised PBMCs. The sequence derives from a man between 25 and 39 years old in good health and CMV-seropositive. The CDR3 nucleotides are TGTGCCAGCAGAAGAGGCTGGGACACTTATGGCTACACCTTC. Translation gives CASRRGWDTYGYTF.